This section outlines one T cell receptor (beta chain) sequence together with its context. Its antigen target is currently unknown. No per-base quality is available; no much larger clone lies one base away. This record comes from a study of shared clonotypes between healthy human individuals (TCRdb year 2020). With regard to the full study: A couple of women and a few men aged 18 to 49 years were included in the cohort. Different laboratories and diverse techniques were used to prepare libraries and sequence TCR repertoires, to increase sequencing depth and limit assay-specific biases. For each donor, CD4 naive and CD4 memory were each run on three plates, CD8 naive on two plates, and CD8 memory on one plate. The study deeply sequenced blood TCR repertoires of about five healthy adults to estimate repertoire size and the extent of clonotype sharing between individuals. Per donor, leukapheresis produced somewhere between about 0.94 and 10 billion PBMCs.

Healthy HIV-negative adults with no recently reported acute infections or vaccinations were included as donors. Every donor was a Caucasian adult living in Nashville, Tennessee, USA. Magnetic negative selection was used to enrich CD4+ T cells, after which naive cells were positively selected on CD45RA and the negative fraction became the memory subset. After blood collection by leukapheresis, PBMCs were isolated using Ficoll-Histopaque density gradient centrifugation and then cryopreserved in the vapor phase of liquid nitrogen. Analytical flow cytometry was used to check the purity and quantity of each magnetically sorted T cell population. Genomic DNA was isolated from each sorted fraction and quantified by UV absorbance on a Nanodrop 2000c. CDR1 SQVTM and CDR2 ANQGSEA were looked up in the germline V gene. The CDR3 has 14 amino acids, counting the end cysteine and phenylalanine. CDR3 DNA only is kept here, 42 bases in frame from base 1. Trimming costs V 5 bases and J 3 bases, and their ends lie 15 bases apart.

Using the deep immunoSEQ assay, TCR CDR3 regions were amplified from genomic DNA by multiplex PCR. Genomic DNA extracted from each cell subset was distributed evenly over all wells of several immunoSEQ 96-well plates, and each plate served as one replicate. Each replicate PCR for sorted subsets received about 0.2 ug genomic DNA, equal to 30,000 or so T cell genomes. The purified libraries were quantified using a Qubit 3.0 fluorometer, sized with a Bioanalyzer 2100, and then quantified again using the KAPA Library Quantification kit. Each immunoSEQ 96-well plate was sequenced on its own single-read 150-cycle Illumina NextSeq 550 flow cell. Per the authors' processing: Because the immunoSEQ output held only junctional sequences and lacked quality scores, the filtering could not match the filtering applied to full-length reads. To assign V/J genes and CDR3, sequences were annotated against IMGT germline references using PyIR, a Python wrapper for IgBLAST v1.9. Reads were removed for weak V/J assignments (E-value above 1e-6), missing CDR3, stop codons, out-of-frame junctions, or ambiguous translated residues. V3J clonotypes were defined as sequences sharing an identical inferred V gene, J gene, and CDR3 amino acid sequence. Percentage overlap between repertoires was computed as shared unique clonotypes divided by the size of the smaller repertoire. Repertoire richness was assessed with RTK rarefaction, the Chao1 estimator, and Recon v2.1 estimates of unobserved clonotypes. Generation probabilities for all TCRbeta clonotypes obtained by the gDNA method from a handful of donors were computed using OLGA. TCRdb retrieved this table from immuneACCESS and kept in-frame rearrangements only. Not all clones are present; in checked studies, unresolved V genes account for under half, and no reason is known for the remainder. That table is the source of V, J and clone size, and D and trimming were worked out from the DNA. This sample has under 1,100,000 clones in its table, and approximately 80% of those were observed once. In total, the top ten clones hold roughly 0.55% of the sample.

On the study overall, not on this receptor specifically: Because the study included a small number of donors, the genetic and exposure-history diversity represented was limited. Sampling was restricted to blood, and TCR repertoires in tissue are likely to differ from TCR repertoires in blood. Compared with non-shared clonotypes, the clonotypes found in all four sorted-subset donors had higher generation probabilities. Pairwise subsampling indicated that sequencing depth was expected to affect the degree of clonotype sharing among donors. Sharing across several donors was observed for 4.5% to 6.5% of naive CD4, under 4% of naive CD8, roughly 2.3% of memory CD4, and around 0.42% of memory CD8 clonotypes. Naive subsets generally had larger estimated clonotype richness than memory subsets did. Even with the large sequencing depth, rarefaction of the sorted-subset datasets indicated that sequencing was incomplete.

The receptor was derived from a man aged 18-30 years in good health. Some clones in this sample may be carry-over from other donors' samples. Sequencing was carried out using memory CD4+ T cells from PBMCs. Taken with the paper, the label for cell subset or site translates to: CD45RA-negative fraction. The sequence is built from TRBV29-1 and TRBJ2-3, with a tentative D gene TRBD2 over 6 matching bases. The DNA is TGCAGCGTTAAAATGGCAGGAGGGACAGATACGCAGTATTTT. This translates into CSVKMAGGTDTQYF.